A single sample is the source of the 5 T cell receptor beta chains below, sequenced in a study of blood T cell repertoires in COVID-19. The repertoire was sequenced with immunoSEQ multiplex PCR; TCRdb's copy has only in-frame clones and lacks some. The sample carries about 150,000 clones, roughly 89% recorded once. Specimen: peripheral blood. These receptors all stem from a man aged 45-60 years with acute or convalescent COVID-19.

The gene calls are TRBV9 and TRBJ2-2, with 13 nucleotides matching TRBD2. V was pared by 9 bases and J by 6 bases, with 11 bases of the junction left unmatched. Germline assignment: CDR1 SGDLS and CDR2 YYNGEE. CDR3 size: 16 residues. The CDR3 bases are TGTGCCACCCTAATCGGGACTAGCGGGGCGGCCGGGGAGCTGTTTTTT. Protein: CATLIGTSGAAGELFF.

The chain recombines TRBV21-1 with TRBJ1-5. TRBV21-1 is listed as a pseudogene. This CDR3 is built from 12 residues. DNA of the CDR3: TGTGCCAGCAAGCGAGAGGGTCAGCCCCAGCATTTT. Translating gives CASKREGQPQHF.

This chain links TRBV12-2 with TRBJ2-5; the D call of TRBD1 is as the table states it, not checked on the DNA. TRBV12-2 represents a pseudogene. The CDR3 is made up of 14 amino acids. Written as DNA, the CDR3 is TGTGCAAGTCGCTTAGCGGTCTACAGACAAACCCAGTACTTC. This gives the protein CASRLAVYRQTQYF.

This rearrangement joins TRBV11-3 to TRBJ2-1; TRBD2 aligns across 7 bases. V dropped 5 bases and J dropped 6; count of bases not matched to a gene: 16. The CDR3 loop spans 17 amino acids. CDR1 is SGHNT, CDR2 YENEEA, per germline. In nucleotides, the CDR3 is TGTGCCAGCAGCCAAAGATCGGTGGGAGGGTGGGCCAATGAGCAGTTCTTC. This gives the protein CASSQRSVGGWANEQFF.

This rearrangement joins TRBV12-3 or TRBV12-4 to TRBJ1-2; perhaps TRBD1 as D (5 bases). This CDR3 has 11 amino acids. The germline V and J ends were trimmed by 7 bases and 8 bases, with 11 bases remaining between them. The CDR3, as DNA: TGTGCCAGCACCCTGGGGGGGGGCTACACCTTC. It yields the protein CASTLGGGYTF.